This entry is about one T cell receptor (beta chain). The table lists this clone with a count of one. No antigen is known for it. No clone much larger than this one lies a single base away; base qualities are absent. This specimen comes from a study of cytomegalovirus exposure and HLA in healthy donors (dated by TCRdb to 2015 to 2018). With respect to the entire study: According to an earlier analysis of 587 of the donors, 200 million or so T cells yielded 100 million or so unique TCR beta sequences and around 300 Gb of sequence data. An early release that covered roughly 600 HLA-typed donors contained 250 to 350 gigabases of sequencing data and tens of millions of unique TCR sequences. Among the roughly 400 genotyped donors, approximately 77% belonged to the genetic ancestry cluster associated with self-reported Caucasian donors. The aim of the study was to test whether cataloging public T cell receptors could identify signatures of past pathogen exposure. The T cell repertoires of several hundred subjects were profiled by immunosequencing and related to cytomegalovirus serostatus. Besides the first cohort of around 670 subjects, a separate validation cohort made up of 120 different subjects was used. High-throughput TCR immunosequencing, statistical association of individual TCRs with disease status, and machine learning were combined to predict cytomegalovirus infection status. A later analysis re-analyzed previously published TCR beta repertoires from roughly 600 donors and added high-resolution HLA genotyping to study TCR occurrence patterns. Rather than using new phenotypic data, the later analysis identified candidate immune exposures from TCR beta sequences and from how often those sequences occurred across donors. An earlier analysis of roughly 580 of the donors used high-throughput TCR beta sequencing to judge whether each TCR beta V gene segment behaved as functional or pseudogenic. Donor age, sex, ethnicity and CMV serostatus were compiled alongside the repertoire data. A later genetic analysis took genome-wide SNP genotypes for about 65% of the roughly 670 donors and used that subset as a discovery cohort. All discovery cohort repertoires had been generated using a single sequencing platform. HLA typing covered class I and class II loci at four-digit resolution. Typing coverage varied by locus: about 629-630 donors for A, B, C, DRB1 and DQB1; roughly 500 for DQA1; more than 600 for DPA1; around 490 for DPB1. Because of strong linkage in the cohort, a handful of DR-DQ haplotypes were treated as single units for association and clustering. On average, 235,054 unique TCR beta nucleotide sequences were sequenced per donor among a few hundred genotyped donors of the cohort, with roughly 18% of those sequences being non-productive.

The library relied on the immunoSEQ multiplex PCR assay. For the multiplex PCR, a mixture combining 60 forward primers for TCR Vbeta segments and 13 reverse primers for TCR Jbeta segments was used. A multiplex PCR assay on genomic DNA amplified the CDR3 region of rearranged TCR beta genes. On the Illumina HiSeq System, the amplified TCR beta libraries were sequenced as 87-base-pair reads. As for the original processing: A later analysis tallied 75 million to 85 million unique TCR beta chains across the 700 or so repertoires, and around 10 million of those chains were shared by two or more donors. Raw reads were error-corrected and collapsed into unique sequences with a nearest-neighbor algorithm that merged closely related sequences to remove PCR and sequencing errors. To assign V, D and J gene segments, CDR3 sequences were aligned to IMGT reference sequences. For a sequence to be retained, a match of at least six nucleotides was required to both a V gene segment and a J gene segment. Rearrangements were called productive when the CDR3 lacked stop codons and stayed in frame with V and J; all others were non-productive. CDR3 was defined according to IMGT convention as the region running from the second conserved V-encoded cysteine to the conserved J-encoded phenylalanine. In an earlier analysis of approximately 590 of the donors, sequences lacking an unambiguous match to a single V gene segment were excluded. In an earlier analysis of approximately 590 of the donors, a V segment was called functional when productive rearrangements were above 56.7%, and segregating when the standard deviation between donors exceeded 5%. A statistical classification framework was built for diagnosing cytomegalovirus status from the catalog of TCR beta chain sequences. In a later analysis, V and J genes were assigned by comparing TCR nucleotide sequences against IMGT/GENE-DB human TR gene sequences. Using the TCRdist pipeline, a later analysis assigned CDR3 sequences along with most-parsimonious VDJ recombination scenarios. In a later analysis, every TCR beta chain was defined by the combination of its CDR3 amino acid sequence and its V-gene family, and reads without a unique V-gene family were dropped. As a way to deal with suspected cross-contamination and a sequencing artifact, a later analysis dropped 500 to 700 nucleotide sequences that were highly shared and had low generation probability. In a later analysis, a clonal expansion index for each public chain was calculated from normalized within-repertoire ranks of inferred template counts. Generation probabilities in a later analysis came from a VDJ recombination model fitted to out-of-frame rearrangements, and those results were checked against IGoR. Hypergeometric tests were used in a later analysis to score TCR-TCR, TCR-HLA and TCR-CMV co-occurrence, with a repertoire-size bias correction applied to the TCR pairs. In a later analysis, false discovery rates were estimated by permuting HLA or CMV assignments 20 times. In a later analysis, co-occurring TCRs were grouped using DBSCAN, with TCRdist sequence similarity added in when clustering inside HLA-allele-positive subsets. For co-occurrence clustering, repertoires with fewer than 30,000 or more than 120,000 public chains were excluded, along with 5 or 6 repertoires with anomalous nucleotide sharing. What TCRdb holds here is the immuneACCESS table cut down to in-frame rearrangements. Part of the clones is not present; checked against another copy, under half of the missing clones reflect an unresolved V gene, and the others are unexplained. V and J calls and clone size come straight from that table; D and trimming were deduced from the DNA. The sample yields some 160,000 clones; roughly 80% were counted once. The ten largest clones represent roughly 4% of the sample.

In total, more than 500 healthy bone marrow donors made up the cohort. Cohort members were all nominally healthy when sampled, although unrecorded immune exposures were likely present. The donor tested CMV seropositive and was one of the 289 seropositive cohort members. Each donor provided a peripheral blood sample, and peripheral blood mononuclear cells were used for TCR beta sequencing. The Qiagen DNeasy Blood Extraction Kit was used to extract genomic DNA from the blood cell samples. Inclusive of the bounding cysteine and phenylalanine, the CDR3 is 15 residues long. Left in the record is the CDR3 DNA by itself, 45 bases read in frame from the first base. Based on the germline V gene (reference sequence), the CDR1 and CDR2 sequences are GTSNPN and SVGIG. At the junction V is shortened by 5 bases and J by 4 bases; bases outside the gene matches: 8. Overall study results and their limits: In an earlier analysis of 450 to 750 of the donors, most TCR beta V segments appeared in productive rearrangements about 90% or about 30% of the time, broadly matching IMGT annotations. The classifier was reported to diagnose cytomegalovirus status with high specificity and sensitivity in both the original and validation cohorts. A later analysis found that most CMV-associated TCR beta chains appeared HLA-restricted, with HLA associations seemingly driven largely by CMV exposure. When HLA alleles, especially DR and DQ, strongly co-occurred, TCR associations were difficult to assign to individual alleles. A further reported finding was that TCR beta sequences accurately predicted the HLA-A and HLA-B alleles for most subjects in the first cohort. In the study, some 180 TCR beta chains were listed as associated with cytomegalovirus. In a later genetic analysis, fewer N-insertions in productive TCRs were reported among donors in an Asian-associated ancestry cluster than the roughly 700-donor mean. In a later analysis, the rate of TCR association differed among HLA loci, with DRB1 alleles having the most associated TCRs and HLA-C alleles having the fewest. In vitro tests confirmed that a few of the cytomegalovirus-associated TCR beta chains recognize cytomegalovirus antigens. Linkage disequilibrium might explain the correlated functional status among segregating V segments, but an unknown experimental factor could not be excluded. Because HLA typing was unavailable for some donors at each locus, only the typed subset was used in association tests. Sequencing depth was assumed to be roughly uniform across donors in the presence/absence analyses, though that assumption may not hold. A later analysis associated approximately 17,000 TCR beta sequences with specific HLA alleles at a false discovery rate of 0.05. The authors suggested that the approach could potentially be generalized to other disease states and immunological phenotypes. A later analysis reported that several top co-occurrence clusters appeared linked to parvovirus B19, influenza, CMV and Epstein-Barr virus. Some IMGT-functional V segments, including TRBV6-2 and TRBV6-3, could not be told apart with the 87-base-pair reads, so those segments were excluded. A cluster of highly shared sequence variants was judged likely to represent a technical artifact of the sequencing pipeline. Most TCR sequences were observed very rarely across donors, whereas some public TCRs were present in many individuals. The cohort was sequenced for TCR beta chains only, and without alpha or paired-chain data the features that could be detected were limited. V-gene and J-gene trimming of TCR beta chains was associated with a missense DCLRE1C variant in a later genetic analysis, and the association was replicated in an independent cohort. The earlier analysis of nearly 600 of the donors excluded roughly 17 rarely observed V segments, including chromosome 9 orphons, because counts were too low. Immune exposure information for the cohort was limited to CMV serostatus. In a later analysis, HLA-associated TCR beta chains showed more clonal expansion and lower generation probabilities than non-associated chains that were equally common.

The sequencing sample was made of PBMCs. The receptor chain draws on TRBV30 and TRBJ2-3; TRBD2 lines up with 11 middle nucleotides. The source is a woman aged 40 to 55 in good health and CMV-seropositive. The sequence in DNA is TGTGCCTGGGACTCCGGGACTAGCGGATCAGATACGCAGTATTTT. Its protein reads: CAWDSGTSGSDTQYF.